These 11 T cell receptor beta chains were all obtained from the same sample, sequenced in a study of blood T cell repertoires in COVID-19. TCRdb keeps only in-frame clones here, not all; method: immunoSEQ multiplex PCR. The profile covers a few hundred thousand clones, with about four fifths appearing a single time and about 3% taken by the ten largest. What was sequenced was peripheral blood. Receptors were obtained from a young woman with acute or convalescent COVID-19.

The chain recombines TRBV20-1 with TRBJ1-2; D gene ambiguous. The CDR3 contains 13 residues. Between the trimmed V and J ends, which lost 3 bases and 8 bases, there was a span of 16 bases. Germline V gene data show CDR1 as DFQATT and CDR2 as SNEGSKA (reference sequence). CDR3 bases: TGCAGTGCTAGTCCCAAGGCGGGTTCCGGCTACACCTTC. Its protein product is CSASPKAGSGYTF.

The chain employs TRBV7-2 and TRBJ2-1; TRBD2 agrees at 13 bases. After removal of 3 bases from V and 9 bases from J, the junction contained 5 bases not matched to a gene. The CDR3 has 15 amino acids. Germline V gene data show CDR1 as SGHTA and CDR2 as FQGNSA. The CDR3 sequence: CASSFFGLAGAEQFF. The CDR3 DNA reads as TGTGCCAGCAGCTTTTTTGGACTAGCGGGAGCTGAGCAGTTCTTC. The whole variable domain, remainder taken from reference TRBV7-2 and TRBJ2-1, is GAGVSQSPSNKVTEKGKDVELRCDPISGHTALYWYRQSLGQGLEFLIYFQGNSAPDKSGLPSDRFSAERTGGSVSTLTIQRTQQEDSAVYLCASSFFGLAGAEQFFGPGTRLTVL.

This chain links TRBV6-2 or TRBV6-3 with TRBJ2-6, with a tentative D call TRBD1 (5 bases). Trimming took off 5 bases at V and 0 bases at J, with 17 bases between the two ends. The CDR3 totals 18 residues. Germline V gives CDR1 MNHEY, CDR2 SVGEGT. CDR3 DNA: TGTGCCAGCAGTACGCCCACAGGCCAAAGCTCTGGGGCCAACGTCCTGACTTTC. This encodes CASSTPTGQSSGANVLTF.

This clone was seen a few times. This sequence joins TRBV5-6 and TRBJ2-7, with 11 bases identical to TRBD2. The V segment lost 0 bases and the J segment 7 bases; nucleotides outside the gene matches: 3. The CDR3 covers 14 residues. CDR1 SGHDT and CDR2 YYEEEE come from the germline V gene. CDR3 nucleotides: TGTGCCAGCAGCTTGGGCCTAGCGGGAGGTGAGCAGTACTTC. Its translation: CASSLGLAGGEQYF. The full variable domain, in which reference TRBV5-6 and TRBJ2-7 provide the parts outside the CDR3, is DAGVTQSPTHLIKTRGQQVTLRCSPKSGHDTVSWYQQALGQGPQFIFQYYEEEERQRGNFPDRFSGHQFPNYSSELNVNALLLGDSALYLCASSLGLAGGEQYFGPGTRLTVT.

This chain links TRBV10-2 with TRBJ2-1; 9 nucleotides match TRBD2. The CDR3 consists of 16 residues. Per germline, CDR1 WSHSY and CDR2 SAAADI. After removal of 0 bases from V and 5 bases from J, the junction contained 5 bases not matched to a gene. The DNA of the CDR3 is TGCGCCAGCAGTGAGTCGAGACTAGCGGTAAACAATGAGCAGTTCTTC. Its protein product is CASSESRLAVNNEQFF.

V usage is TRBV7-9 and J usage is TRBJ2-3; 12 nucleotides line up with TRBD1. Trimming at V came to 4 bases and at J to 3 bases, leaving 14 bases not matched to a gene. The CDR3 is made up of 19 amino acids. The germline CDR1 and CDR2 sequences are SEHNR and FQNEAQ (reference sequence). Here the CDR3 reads CASSSTGTGGNWGTDTQYF. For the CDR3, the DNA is TGTGCCAGCAGCTCCACCGGGACAGGGGGCAACTGGGGGACAGATACGCAGTATTTT.

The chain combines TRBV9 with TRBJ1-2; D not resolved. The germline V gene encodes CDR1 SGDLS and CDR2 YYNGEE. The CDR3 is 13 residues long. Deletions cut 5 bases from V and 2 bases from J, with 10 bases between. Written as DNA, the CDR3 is TGTGCCAGCAGGGACGGGATAAACTATGGCTACACCTTC. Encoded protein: CASRDGINYGYTF.

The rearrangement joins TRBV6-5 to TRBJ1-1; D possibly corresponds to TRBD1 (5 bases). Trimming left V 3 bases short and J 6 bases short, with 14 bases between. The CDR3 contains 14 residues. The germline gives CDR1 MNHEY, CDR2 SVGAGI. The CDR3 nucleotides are TGTGCCAGCAGTTATGAGGGCCGGGGGGCTGAAGCTTTCTTT. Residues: CASSYEGRGAEAFF.

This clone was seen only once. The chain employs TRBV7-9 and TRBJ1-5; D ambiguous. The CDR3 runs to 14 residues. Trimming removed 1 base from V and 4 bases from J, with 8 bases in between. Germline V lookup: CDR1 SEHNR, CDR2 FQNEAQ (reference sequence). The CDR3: CASSLGAGNQPQHF. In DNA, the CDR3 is TGTGCCAGCAGCTTAGGGGCAGGAAATCAGCCCCAGCATTTT.

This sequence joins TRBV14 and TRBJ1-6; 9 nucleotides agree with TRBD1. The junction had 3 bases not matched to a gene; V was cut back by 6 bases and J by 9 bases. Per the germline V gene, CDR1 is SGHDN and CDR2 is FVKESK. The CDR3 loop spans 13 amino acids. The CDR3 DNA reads TGTGCCAGCAGTGTGACAGGGGGTTCACCCCTCCACTTT. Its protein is CASSVTGGSPLHF. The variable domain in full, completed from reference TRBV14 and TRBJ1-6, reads EAGVTQFPSHSVIEKGQTVTLRCDPISGHDNLYWYRRVMGKEIKFLLHFVKESKQDESGMPNNRFLAERTGGTYSTLKVQPAELEDSGVYFCASSVTGGSPLHFGNGTRLTVT.

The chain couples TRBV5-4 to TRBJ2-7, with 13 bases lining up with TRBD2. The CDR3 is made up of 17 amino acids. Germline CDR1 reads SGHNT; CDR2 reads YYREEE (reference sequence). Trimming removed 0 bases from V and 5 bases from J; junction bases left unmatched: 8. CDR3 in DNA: TGTGCCAGCAGCTTGGACAGACTAGCGGGAGGAACCAACGAGCAGTACTTC. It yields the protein CASSLDRLAGGTNEQYF.